This T cell receptor beta chain is drawn from a study of Ad26.COV2.S vaccination and SARS-CoV-2 variants. Study background: By the intramuscular route, Ad26.COV2.S was given once, or twice 56 days apart. General observations from the study: The TCR-based breadth and depth measures might underestimate overall T cell responses. People who got the vaccine had more spike-specific TCR breadth than people who got placebo.

Treatment here: around 19 received Ad26.COV2.S at low or high dose, single or two shots; about 5 received placebo; per-sample allocation not given. Each sample was drawn 63 days after the first injection (of vaccine or placebo). The CDR3 runs to 11 residues. V dropped 0 bases and J dropped 8 bases, with 2 bases sitting between them. As concerns this clone: Its antigen remains unknown.

Sequencing was performed with immunoSEQ multiplex PCR; in TCRdb, only in-frame clones are kept and a portion is missing. The sample lists 300,000 to 500,000 clones, roughly nine tenths occurring once. The chain combines TRBV12-3 or TRBV12-4 with TRBJ2-1; D is uncertain. This TCR came from a person aged 18-65 years who received the Ad26.COV2.S COVID-19 vaccine or a placebo. The specimen was peripheral blood, collected in a trial of Ad26.COV2.S vaccine versus placebo. CDR3: CASSLAYEQFF. The CDR3 DNA is TGTGCCAGCAGTTTAGCCTATGAGCAGTTCTTC.